Below, 10 T cell receptor beta chains from the same sample are listed, as sequenced in a study of tumor and adjacent non-tumor tissue in lung cancer. The library came from three nested PCR rounds adapted from ARM-PCR protocols. In TCRdb, the multiplex PCR reads were re-called with MiXCR into one record per CDR3 protein. The sample consists of roughly 67,000 distinct CDR3 sequences, 60% of them appearing once. This sample's RNA came from whole unsorted tissue. Sequencing was done on a sample of lung tumor tissue. All receptors come from a man aged 45-65 years with non-small cell lung cancer.

About this clonotype: The junction shows a germline mismatch at one end, possibly a read error. The chain has TRBV29-1 and TRBJ2-5, with 7 nucleotides matching TRBD2. CDR3 length equals 15 residues. Germline-derived CDR1 and CDR2 are SQVTM and ANQGSEA. The CDR3 reads CSVGLTSRRGETQYF. The CDR3 nucleotides read TGTAGCGTCGGGCTGACTAGCAGGAGAGGGGAGACCCAGTACTTC. Combining the CDR3 with reference TRBV29-1 and TRBJ2-5 gives the whole variable domain SAVISQKPSRDICQRGTSLTIQCQVDSQVTMMFWYRQQPGQSLTLIATANQGSEATYESGFVIDKFPISRPNLTFSTLTVSNMSPEDSSIYLCSVGLTSRRGETQYFGPGTRLLVL.

Comments on this clonotype: A much larger clone differs from this one at a single base, so this may be a read error. The J gene is TRBJ2-4, the V gene TRBV11-2, with D perhaps being TRBD1 or TRBD2 (5 bases each). The germline V gene encodes CDR1 SGHAT and CDR2 FQNNGV. CDR3 size: 14 residues. Here the CDR3 reads CTSSQGDSGNIQYF. The CDR3 DNA is TGTACCAGCAGCCAGGGAGACAGTGGAAACATTCAGTACTTC.

This clonotype was seen ten or more times. V is TRBV6-6 and J is TRBJ2-2; D unresolved. This CDR3 contains 13 residues. Looked up from germline, CDR1 is MNHNY and CDR2 is SVGAGI (reference sequence). Trimming pared 6 bases from V and 4 bases from J, leaving 9 bases between. The CDR3 DNA follows: TGTGCCAGCAGCCAGGACCCCACCGGGGAGCTGTTTTTT. Translating it yields CASSQDPTGELFF.

A note on this clonotype: A much larger clonotype is one base distant, so this may be a read error. Here the CDR3 omits its conserved ending phenylalanine or tryptophan, so a read error is the likely source. This chain joins TRBV6-1 and TRBJ2-3; D is ambiguous. V was trimmed by 4 bases and J by 1 base, leaving 6 bases between them. The germline V gene encodes CDR1 MNHNS and CDR2 SASEGT. The CDR3 has 13 residues. CDR3 sequence (DNA): TGTGCCAGCAGTGCCAAAGGCACAGATACGCAGTATGTT. Protein sequence: CASSAKGTDTQYV.

With respect to this clonotype: A much larger clone differs by one base, so this may be a read error. The conserved phenylalanine or tryptophan normally closing the CDR3 is absent here, so this likely arose from a read error. The chain has TRBV6-5 and TRBJ2-5; 7 bases match TRBD2. V lost 6 bases and J lost 3; bases outside the gene matches: 10. Germline-derived CDR1 and CDR2 are MNHEY and SVGAGI. This CDR3 region has 15 residues. The CDR3 is CASRESAGGKETQYL. The CDR3 DNA sequence: TGTGCCAGCAGGGAGAGCGCCGGGGGGAAAGAGACCCAGTACTTA.

This clonotype has only a few counts. This clone may be a read error of a much larger clone one base away. The chain employs TRBV6-6 and TRBJ2-5, with D unresolved. Looked up from germline, CDR1 is MNHNY and CDR2 is SVGAGI (reference sequence). The V gene lost 3 bases and the J gene lost 3 bases, with 5 bases spanning the gap. The length of the CDR3 is 12 residues. CDR3 region: CASSYWEETQYF. The CDR3, as DNA: TGTGCCAGCAGTTATTGGGAAGAGACCCAGTACTTC.

Comments on this clonotype: A single base separates this from a much larger clone, so it may be a read error. The chain carries TRBV6-1 and TRBJ2-7; 8 nucleotides align to TRBD1. CDR1 is MNHNS and CDR2 is SASEGT in the germline V gene. CDR3 length: 12 residues. The CDR3 nucleotides are TGTACCAGCGCAGGGGGCGCGGGGGAGCAGTACTTC. Amino acids: CTSAGGAGEQYF.

This clonotype has a count of ten or more. The gene calls are TRBV12-3 or TRBV12-4 and TRBJ1-2, with D hard to call. The CDR3 extends over 12 amino acids. Trimming stripped 0 bases from V and 7 bases from J, with 6 bases between. The CDR3 region has the DNA TGTGCCAGCAGTTTAGCGGGCGCTGGCTACACCTTC. Amino acid sequence: CASSLAGAGYTF.

This chain links TRBV28 with TRBJ2-5; 8 nucleotides match TRBD2. The CDR3 consists of 15 residues. V was pared by 11 bases and J by 5 bases, with 16 bases of the junction left unmatched. Germline values: CDR1 MDHEN, CDR2 SYDVKM. The CDR3 loop reads CACLTRRASGETQYF. The CDR3 coding sequence is TGTGCCTGCCTGACCCGTCGGGCTAGCGGGGAGACCCAGTACTTC.

The chain combines TRBV5-8 with TRBJ2-3; TRBD2 aligns across 7 bases. Trimming at V came to 0 bases and at J to 7 bases, leaving 8 bases not matched to a gene. The V gene's germline CDR1 is SGHTS and CDR2 YDEGEE. The CDR3 is 15 amino acids. The chain's CDR3 is CASSLVTGGANTQYF. CDR3 nucleotides: TGTGCCAGCAGCTTGGTGACGGGAGGTGCAAATACGCAGTATTTT.